This entry features one TCR beta chain sequence. The V and J ends lost 7 bases and 3 bases, in that order; junction bases with no gene match: 7. This CDR3 region has 13 residues. Germline V gene data show CDR1 as SQVTM and CDR2 as ANQGSEA. These data originate in a study of technical replicates of blood from four donors. Only in-frame clones appear in the TCRdb table, and some are missing; sequencing was by immunoSEQ multiplex PCR. Among 55,000 to 60,000 clones listed, 93% were seen once. Sequenced material: PBMCs. The V gene is TRBV29-1, the J gene TRBJ1-1; 8 positions match TRBD1. The TCR was taken from a human donor in good health. Some clones in this sample may be carry-over from other donors' samples. DNA of the CDR3: TGCAGCGGGACAGGGACCATGCACACTGAAGCTTTCTTT. Its protein product is CSGTGTMHTEAFF.